The following is a T cell receptor beta chain sequence with its context. Its antigen is not known. This sample was taken from a study of shared clonotypes between healthy human individuals. Study observations and caveats: Sampling was confined to blood; repertoires within tissues likely differ.

This CDR3 comprises 15 residues. The V segment lost 10 bases and the J segment 10 bases; nucleotides outside the gene matches: 18. CDR1 and CDR2 (germline): LNHDA, SQIVND (reference sequence). Each cell subset's genomic DNA was divided evenly among several immunoSEQ plates. Data came from immunoSEQ multiplex PCR; TCRdb stores just in-frame clones and leaves some out. The repertoire holds about 480,000 clones, with less than 85% as singletons. Input material: PBMCs. The TCR comes from a woman in her forties in good health. Some clones in this sample may be carry-over from other donors' samples. This chain connects TRBV19 to TRBJ2-1; 8 bases match TRBD2. As DNA, the CDR3 is TGTGCCACCAAAGGGGTAGCGGGACCAGCCGGGGAGCAGTTCTTC. Protein product: CATKGVAGPAGEQFF. The full variable domain, with the rest looked up from reference TRBV19 and TRBJ2-1, is DGGITQSPKYLFRKEGQNVTLSCEQNLNHDAMYWYRQDPGQGLRLIYYSQIVNDFQKGDIAEGYSVSREKKESFPLTVTSAQKNPTAFYLCATKGVAGPAGEQFFGPGTRLTVL.